Presented here are 27 T cell receptor beta chains from one specimen sequenced in a study of T cell responses to AZD1222 COVID-19 vaccine. Generated by immunoSEQ multiplex PCR, the TCRdb table keeps only in-frame clones and is missing some. The data hold some 170,000 clones, with about 89% observed a single time. Specimen: peripheral blood, collected on day 0 of AZD1222 vaccination. Source of these receptors: an adult in good health.

This sequence joins TRBV19 and TRBJ1-1; unclear D gene. The V gene lost 6 bases and the J gene lost 0 bases, with 8 bases spanning the gap. The germline gives CDR1 LNHDA, CDR2 SQIVND (reference sequence). The CDR3 covers 13 residues. CDR3 sequence (DNA): TGTGCCAGTAGAGACACCTTGAACACTGAAGCTTTCTTT. Translated: CASRDTLNTEAFF.

This chain connects TRBV19 to TRBJ1-3; TRBD1 is a possible D gene (5 bases). The CDR3 is 14 amino acids. Germline V gene sequence: CDR1 LNHDA, CDR2 SQIVND (reference sequence). The germline V and J ends were trimmed by 7 bases and 0 bases, with 10 bases remaining between them. This CDR3 is CASTTGYSGNTIYF. In DNA, the CDR3 is TGTGCCAGTACTACAGGCTACTCTGGAAACACCATATATTTT.

The chain employs TRBV6-5 and TRBJ2-1; 7 bases line up with TRBD2. The CDR3 extends over 15 amino acids. V shed 6 bases, J shed 9 bases, and the junction held 14 bases outside the gene matches. Germline V lookup: CDR1 MNHEY, CDR2 SVGAGI. CDR3 in DNA: TGTGCCAGCAGCCGGACTGTGGCGGGAGCGGGTGAGCAGTTCTTC. Its translation: CASSRTVAGAGEQFF.

The gene calls are TRBV6-5 and TRBJ2-1; D might be TRBD2 (6 bases). The V gene's germline CDR1 is MNHEY and CDR2 SVGAGI. This CDR3 contains 15 residues. The V end was cut by 1 base, the J end by 6 bases, with 13 bases between. The CDR3 DNA sequence: TGTGCCAGCAGTTACTTCCTCGGGGGTGGCAATGAGCAGTTCTTC. The encoded protein is CASSYFLGGGNEQFF.

The V gene is TRBV6-5, the J gene TRBJ2-2; 9 bases are shared with TRBD2. This CDR3 spans 16 amino acids. With 0 bases clipped from V and 6 bases from J, the junction kept 5 bases outside the gene matches. Germline lookup yields CDR1 MNHEY and CDR2 SVGAGI. As DNA, the CDR3 is TGTGCCAGCAGTTACTCGAGAAGGACTAGCGCCGGGGAGCTGTTTTTT. Protein: CASSYSRRTSAGELFF.

The rearrangement uses TRBV3-1 (or the pseudogene TRBV3-2) and TRBJ1-1; 8 positions agree with TRBD1. The CDR3 totals 12 residues. Trimming cost V 5 bases and J 7 bases; bases outside gene matches: 3. The V gene's germline CDR1 is LGHDT and CDR2 YNNKEL (reference sequence). Here the CDR3 DNA reads TGTGCCAGCAGCATCACAGGGGGTGAAGCTTTCTTT. It yields the protein CASSITGGEAFF.

The rearrangement joins TRBV19 to TRBJ1-2, with a tentative D call TRBD1 (5 bases). The V gene lost 2 bases and the J gene lost 8 bases, with 21 bases spanning the gap. Per the germline V gene, CDR1 is LNHDA and CDR2 is SQIVND (reference sequence). CDR3 size: 16 residues. CDR3 nucleotides: TGTGCCAGTAGTATATCCTCTCAGGGCGGAAGGAGAGGCTACACCTTC. Residues: CASSISSQGGRRGYTF.

J is TRBJ1-2 and V is TRBV2, with TRBD1 matching 7 bases. J lost 4 bases, V lost 6 bases, and 8 bases had no gene match. The CDR3 length is 14 residues. Germline V lookup: CDR1 SNHLY, CDR2 FYNNEI. The CDR3, as DNA: TGTGCCAGCAGGCCCCAGGGGGTCAGCTATGGCTACACCTTC. Translation: CASRPQGVSYGYTF.

The genes are TRBV12-3 or TRBV12-4 and TRBJ1-3; D is unclear. This CDR3 is built from 13 residues. V was trimmed by 8 bases and J by 4 bases, leaving 12 bases between them. The CDR3 spells CASLKAGGNTIYF. The CDR3 DNA reads TGTGCCAGCTTAAAGGCGGGAGGAAACACCATATATTTT.

CDR3 residues: CASSISEAVYEQYF. The CDR3 nucleotides read TGTGCCAGTAGTATATCAGAGGCCGTCTACGAGCAGTACTTC. The rearrangement links TRBV19 to TRBJ2-7; no firm D call. Germline loops: CDR1 LNHDA, CDR2 SQIVND (reference sequence). Trimming removed 2 bases from V and 3 bases from J, with 11 bases in between. CDR3 length equals 14 residues.

This clone was seen only once. This chain links TRBV15 with TRBJ2-2; D may be TRBD2 (6 bases). The CDR3 has 13 residues. The V end lost 5 bases, the J end lost 6 bases, and 10 bases lay between the germline ends. Germline V gene data show CDR1 as LNHNV and CDR2 as YYDKDF (reference sequence). For the CDR3, the DNA is TGTGCCACCAGCGGCTGGGGGGCCGGGGAGCTGTTTTTT. As protein: CATSGWGAGELFF.

In this sample, this clone turned up a few times. The genes are TRBV4-1 and TRBJ2-7; 8 bases are shared with TRBD1. Germline assignment: CDR1 MGHRA and CDR2 YSYEKL. This CDR3 contains 14 residues. J lost 2 bases, V lost 3 bases, and 3 bases had no gene match. The CDR3 nucleotides are TGCGCCAGCAGCCACGGGACAGGCCCCTACGAGCAGTACTTC. Protein product: CASSHGTGPYEQYF.

The chain combines TRBV5-1 with TRBJ1-1; D remains unclear. The V end lost 4 bases, the J end lost 1 base, and 8 bases lay between the germline ends. The CDR3 loop spans 13 amino acids. Looked up from germline, CDR1 is SGHRS and CDR2 is YFSETQ. The CDR3 bases are TGCGCCAGCAGCCCGGCCGAGAACACTGAAGCTTTCTTT. This sequence encodes CASSPAENTEAFF.

The genes are TRBV28 and TRBJ1-5; TRBD1 agrees at 7 bases. There are 13 residues in the CDR3. V was clipped by 5 bases and J by 4 bases; unmatched bases: 2. Germline CDR1 reads MDHEN; CDR2 reads SYDVKM. CDR3 loop: CASSQGGNQPQHF. CDR3 DNA sequence: TGTGCCAGCAGTCAGGGGGGGAATCAGCCCCAGCATTTT.

This clone appeared many times. This rearrangement joins TRBV4-3 to TRBJ1-6, with D unclear. CDR3 length: 17 residues. Per the germline V gene, CDR1 is LGHNA and CDR2 is YSLEER. V lost 0 bases to trimming and J lost 6 bases, with 15 bases between them. CDR3 residues: CASSQEAHAGLNSPLHF. DNA for the CDR3: TGCGCCAGCAGCCAAGAAGCCCACGCAGGTCTTAATTCACCCCTCCACTTT.

The chain is built from TRBV7-9 and TRBJ1-4; no firm D call. Germline CDR1 SEHNR, CDR2 FQNEAQ (reference sequence). This CDR3 region has 16 residues. Trimming took off 1 base at V and 8 bases at J, with 17 bases between the two ends. CDR3 sequence reads: CASSLGGTGRSEKLFF. Here the CDR3 DNA reads TGTGCCAGCAGCTTAGGGGGTACGGGGAGATCCGAAAAACTGTTTTTT.

The rearrangement links TRBV19 to TRBJ1-2; D is unresolved. Germline V CDR1 and CDR2: LNHDA, SQIVND (reference sequence). This CDR3 has 16 amino acids. Trimming pared 4 bases from V and 0 bases from J, leaving 15 bases between. The CDR3 coding sequence is TGTGCCAGTAGTACGATGGACGGAAACCCTAACTATGGCTACACCTTC. This sequence encodes CASSTMDGNPNYGYTF.

This rearrangement joins TRBV5-6 to TRBJ1-1; D is undetermined. Trimming shortened V by 5 bases and J by 0 bases, and 11 bases separated the two germline ends. CDR1 and CDR2 (germline): SGHDT, YYEEEE. CDR3 length equals 14 residues. This chain's CDR3 is CASSTGFMNTEAFF. DNA for the CDR3: TGTGCCAGCAGTACTGGATTTATGAACACTGAAGCTTTCTTT.

The chain is built from TRBV5-5 and TRBJ2-7; 7 positions agree with TRBD1. Germline-derived CDR1 and CDR2 are SGHKS and YYEKEE (reference sequence). The CDR3 spans 16 residues. Trimming removed 4 bases from V and 0 bases from J; junction bases left unmatched: 10. CDR3 in amino acids: CASSNSQGSISYEQYF. Written as DNA, the CDR3 is TGTGCCAGCAGCAATTCACAGGGGTCGATCTCCTACGAGCAGTACTTC.

This clone was recorded a few times. The chain recombines TRBV12-3 or TRBV12-4 with TRBJ2-1, with D possibly TRBD1 on 5 matching bases. The CDR3 runs 13 residues. The ends were cut back, 6 bases at V and 9 bases at J, with 15 bases in the middle. The CDR3 sequence: CASSLHSGAEQFF. The DNA for the CDR3 is TGTGCCAGCAGCCTCCATAGTGGGGCTGAGCAGTTCTTC.

This CDR3 is CASSLRPNRDPSNTGELFF. The CDR3 nucleotides are TGCGCCAGCAGCCTCCGGCCCAACAGGGACCCCTCGAACACCGGGGAGCTGTTTTTT. This rearrangement joins TRBV5-1 to TRBJ2-2; D might be TRBD1 (6 bases). Germline assignment: CDR1 SGHRS and CDR2 YFSETQ. Trimming stripped 4 bases from V and 0 bases from J, with 22 bases between. CDR3 length equals 19 residues.

Worth noting for this clone: The same CDR3 also results from other DNA sequences found in this sample. The chain has TRBV5-1 and TRBJ1-1, with 11 nucleotides matching TRBD1. The germline V gene has CDR1 SGHRS and CDR2 YFSETQ. J lost 4 bases, V lost 4 bases, and 3 bases had no gene match. This CDR3 has 14 amino acids. This CDR3 reads CASSRGQGGTEAFF. The CDR3 nucleotides read TGCGCCAGCAGCAGGGGACAGGGGGGCACTGAAGCTTTCTTT.

The gene calls are TRBV24-1 and TRBJ1-5; perhaps TRBD1 as D (5 bases). V shed 2 bases and J shed 5 bases, with 12 bases lying between them. This CDR3 has 15 amino acids. The germline gives CDR1 KGHDR, CDR2 SFDVKD. CDR3 sequence reads: CATSDSIGGDQPQHF. The CDR3 DNA sequence: TGTGCCACCAGTGATTCGATCGGAGGGGATCAGCCCCAGCATTTT.

The genes are TRBV29-1 and TRBJ2-2, with TRBD2 identical over 10 bases. The V gene's germline CDR1 is SQVTM and CDR2 ANQGSEA. There are 17 residues in the CDR3. Losses at the gene ends were 0 bases for V and 2 bases for J; bases not matched to a gene: 6. The CDR3: CSVEDPLLAGNTGELFF. The CDR3 region has the DNA TGCAGCGTTGAAGATCCTCTACTAGCGGGAAACACCGGGGAGCTGTTTTTT.

This chain links TRBV24-1 with TRBJ2-1, with D unresolved. The length of the CDR3 is 15 residues. V lost 5 bases and J 0 bases, leaving 10 bases between the germline ends. The germline V gene encodes CDR1 KGHDR and CDR2 SFDVKD. CDR3 DNA sequence: TGTGCCACCAGTGTTGGGGTGGGCTCCTACAATGAGCAGTTCTTC. Its protein is CATSVGVGSYNEQFF.

The V call is TRBV6-5, the J call TRBJ1-6; D gene ambiguous. CDR3 size: 14 residues. Trimming stripped 0 bases from V and 5 bases from J, with 5 bases between. Looked up from germline, CDR1 is MNHEY and CDR2 is SVGAGI. The CDR3 protein is CASSYSDDNSPLHF. The DNA of the CDR3 is TGTGCCAGCAGTTACTCAGACGATAATTCACCCCTCCACTTT.

V is TRBV9 and J is TRBJ1-2, with TRBD1 matching 11 bases. Germline loops: CDR1 SGDLS, CDR2 YYNGEE. Losses at the gene ends were 4 bases for V and 3 bases for J; bases not matched to a gene: 8. This CDR3 comprises 16 residues. In DNA, the CDR3 is TGTGCCAGCAGCCCTAGGACAGGGGGCGTTGACTATGGCTACACCTTC. Encoded protein: CASSPRTGGVDYGYTF.